The T cell receptor (beta chain) under discussion was sequenced for a study of response to subunit inactivated influenza vaccine. V was cut by 4 bases and J by 0 bases, with 15 bases left in between. Germline CDR1 ENHRY, CDR2 SYGVKD. This CDR3 comprises 16 residues. Broader study findings: Each seasonal influenza vaccination recruits few new T cells, the authors suggested.

As to this clonotype: Its antigen is not identified.

TCRdb used MiXCR to reprocess the RT-PCR reads, holding one entry per CDR3 protein. The sample records 650,000 to 800,000 distinct CDR3 sequences, approximately 15% being singletons. The sample in question was PBMCs from blood, obtained 14 days before vaccination. J is TRBJ1-1 and V is TRBV10-3; D might be TRBD1 (6 bases). This clonotype originated in a man aged 45-65 years who received an inactivated influenza vaccine. The CDR3 reads CAISGGPGALNTEAFF. CDR3 coding DNA: TGTGCCATCAGTGGTGGGCCAGGGGCACTGAACACTGAAGCTTTCTTT.